This note documents a single T cell receptor beta chain sequence. The antigen remains undetermined. The data derive from a study of cytomegalovirus exposure and HLA in healthy donors. The overall study: The same platform used for the 666 first-cohort repertoires was also used for the 120 or so validation repertoires, as a later analysis reported.

Sequenced by immunoSEQ multiplex PCR; TCRdb stores in-frame clones only, minus some. This table has tens of thousands of clones, around 96% appearing once. After removal of 3 bases from V and 2 bases from J, the junction contained 4 bases not matched to a gene. Germline CDR1 is KGHSH and CDR2 is LQKENI. The CDR3 runs 15 residues. Overall study results and limits: Through in vitro validation, a few CMV-associated chains were shown to be specific for CMV antigens. Researchers counted 180 or so TCR beta chains as cytomegalovirus-associated. High sensitivity and specificity were reportedly achieved when the classifier diagnosed cytomegalovirus status.

The chain uses TRBV18 and TRBJ2-3, with 8 bases identical to TRBD2. What was sequenced was PBMCs. The TCR originated in a young man in good health and CMV-seronegative. DNA of the CDR3: TGTGCCAGCTCACCTTTTAGCGGGATCACAGATACGCAGTATTTT. This translates into CASSPFSGITDTQYF.